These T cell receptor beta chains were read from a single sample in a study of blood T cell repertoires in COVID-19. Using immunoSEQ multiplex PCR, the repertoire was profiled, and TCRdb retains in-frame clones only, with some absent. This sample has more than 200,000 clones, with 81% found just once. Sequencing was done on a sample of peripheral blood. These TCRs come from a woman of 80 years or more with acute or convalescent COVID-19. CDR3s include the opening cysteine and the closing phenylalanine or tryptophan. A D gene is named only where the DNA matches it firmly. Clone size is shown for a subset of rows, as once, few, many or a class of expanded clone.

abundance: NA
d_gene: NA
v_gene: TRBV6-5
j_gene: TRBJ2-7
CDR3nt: TGTGCCAGCCAAGATTCGGTGCGGGAGCAGTACTTC
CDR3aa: CASQDSVREQYF

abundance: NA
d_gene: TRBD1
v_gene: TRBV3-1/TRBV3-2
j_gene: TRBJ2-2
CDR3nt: TGTGCCAGCAGCCCTATGGGACAGGGGTTAACCGGGGAGCTGTTTTTT
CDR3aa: CASSPMGQGLTGELFF

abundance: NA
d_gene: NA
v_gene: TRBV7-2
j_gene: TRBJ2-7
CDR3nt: TGTGCCAGCAGCTTATACCTAGCCGAGCAGTACTTC
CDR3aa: CASSLYLAEQYF

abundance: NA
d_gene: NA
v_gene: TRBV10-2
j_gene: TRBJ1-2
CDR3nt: TGCGCCAGCAGTGAGCAGGTCCCCTATGGCTACACCTTC
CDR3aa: CASSEQVPYGYTF

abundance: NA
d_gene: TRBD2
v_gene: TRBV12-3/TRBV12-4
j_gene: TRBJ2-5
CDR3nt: TGTGCCAGCGGGACTAGCGTGGCGACCCAGTACTTC
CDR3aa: CASGTSVATQYF

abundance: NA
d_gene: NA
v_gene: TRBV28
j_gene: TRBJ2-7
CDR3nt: TGTGCCAGCAGTAAAGGGAAGGGACAAAACTACGAGCAGTACTTC
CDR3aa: CASSKGKGQNYEQYF

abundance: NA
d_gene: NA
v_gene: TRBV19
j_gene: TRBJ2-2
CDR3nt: TGTGCCAGTAGTAGCACCGGACTCAACAGGGCCGGGGAGCTGTTTTTT
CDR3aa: CASSSTGLNRAGELFF

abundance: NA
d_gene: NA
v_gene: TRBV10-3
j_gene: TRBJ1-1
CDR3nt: TGTGCCATCAGTGAGCACTGGCAGGAGAACACTGAAGCTTTCTTT
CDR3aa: CAISEHWQENTEAFF

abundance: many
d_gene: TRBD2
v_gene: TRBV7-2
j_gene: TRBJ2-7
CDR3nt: TGTGCCAGCAGCTCGACTGGGCTAGCGGCCTCCTACGAGCAGTACTTC
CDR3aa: CASSSTGLAASYEQYF

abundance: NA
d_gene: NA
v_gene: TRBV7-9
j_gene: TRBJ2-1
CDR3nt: TGTGCCAGCACCATCGGGAACTACAATGAGCAGTTCTTC
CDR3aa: CASTIGNYNEQFF

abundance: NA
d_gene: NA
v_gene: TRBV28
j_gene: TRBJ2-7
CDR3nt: TGTGCCAGCAGTTTGTCTAACAGGGCCGAGCAGTACTTC
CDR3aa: CASSLSNRAEQYF

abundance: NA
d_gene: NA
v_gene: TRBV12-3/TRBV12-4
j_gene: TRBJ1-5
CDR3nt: TGTGCCAGCAGTTTGGGACAACATCAGCCCCAGCATTTT
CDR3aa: CASSLGQHQPQHF

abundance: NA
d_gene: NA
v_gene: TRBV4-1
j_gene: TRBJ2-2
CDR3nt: TGCGCCAGCAGCCAAGATTCCCGGACCGGGGAGCTGTTTTTT
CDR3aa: CASSQDSRTGELFF

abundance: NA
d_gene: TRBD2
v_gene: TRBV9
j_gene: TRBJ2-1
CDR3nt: TGTGCCAGCAGCGTAGTTTTGTCTAGCGGTGAGCAGTTCTTC
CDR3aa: CASSVVLSSGEQFF

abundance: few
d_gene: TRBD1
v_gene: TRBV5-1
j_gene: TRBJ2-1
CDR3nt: TGCGCCAGCAGCAAGGACAGGTACGGTGAGCAGTTCTTC
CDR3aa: CASSKDRYGEQFF

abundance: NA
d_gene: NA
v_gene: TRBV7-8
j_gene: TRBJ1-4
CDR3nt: TGTGCCAGCAGCCATTTGGGGGGGGGCCCGACCTCAACTAATGAAAAACTGTTTTTT
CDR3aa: CASSHLGGGPTSTNEKLFF

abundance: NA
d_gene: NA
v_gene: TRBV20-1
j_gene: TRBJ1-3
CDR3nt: TGCAGTGCTAGTGAAGACAGCTACTCTGGAAACACCATATATTTT
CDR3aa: CSASEDSYSGNTIYF

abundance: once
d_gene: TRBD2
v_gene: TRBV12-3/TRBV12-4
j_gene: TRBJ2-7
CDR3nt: TGTGCCAGCAGTTTAGTGGGGAGGGGCGAGCAGTACTTC
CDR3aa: CASSLVGRGEQYF

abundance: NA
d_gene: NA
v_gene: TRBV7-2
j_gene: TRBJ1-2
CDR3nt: TGTGCCAGCAGCCCCGACCCTAGGGGCTATGGCTACACCTTC
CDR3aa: CASSPDPRGYGYTF

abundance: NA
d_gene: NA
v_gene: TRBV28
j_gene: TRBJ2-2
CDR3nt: TGTGCCAGCAGTCCCCCCCTGGGGAGGAAATCCGGGGAGCTGTTTTTT
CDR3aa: CASSPPLGRKSGELFF

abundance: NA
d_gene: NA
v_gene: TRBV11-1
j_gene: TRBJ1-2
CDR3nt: TGTGCCAGCAGCTTAGACGGACTTTATGGCTACACCTTC
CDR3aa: CASSLDGLYGYTF

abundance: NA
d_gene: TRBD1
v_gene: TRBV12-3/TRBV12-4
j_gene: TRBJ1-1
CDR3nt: TGTGCCAGCAGAACTCGGGACAGCGAAGCTTTCTTT
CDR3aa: CASRTRDSEAFF

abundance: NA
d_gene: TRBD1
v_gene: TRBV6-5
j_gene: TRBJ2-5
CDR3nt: TGTGCCAGCAGTATGGGGACAGGGAAAGAGACCCAGTACTTC
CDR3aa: CASSMGTGKETQYF

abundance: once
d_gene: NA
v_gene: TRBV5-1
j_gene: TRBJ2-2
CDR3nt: TGCGCCAGCAGCAATGCCGGGTCCGGAACCCTCGGGGAGCTGTTTTTT
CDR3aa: CASSNAGSGTLGELFF

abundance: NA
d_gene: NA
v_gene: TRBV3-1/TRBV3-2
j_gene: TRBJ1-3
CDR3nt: TGTGCCAGCAGCCAGGAGGGAGGGTCTCTTAGAAACACCATATATTTT
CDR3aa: CASSQEGGSLRNTIYF

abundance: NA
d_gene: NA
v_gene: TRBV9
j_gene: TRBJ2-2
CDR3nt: TGTGCCAGCAGCGTAGTAGCTGCGGCCGGCAACGGGGAGCTGTTTTTT
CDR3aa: CASSVVAAAGNGELFF

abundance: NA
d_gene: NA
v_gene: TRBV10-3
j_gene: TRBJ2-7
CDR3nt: TGTGCCAGCTCCACGGGGGACCTCTCCTACGAGCAGTACTTC
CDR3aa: CASSTGDLSYEQYF

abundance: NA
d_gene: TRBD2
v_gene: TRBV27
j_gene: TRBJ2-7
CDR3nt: TGTGCCAGCAGTCCCAGACTAGCGGGGCCCTACGAGCAGTACTTC
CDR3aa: CASSPRLAGPYEQYF

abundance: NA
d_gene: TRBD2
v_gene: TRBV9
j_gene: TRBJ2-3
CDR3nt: TGTGCCAGCAGCGTAGGGGCGGGGGTCACAGATACGCAGTATTTT
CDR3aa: CASSVGAGVTDTQYF

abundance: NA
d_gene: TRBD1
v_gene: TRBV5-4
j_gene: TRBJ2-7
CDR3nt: TGTGCCAGCAGCACCGGACAGGGGGCGTGGGGCTCCTACGAGCAGTACTTC
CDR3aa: CASSTGQGAWGSYEQYF

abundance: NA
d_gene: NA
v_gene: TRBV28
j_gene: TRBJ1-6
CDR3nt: TGTGCCAGCAAGGGCAGTGGGAGATCACCCCTCCACTTT
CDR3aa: CASKGSGRSPLHF

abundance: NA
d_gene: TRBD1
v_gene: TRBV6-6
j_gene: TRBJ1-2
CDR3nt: TGTGCCAGCAGTCGGTTAACTACAGGGATGCTTGAGGGGGCTTATGGCTACACCTTC
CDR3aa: CASSRLTTGMLEGAYGYTF

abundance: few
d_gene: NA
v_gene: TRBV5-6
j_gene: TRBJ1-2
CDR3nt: TGTGCCAGCAGCCCAAGGGTAGGGGGTATAGCTGGCTACACCTTC
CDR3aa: CASSPRVGGIAGYTF

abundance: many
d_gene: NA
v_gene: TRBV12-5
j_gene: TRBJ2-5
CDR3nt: TGTGCTAGTCTACGGGGCCAAGAGACCCAGTACTTC
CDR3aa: CASLRGQETQYF

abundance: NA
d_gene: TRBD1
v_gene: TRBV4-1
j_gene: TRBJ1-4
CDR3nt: TGCGCCAGCAGCCAAGGGGGGACAGCGCGGTTTGAAAAACTGTTTTTT
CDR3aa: CASSQGGTARFEKLFF

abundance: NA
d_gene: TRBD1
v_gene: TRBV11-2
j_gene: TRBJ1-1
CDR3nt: TGTGCCAGCAGCCGGAATACAGGGGGCGAGGGCACTGAAGCTTTCTTT
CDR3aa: CASSRNTGGEGTEAFF

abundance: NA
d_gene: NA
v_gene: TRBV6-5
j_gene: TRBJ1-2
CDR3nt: TGTGCCAGCAACGGGAGCCATGGCTACACCTTC
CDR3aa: CASNGSHGYTF

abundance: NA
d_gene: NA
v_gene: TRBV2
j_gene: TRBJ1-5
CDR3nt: TGTGCCAGCAGTGCGCTTCAAGGAAGGGGTCAGCCCCAGCATTTT
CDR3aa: CASSALQGRGQPQHF

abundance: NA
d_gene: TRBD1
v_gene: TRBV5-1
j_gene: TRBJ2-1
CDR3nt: TGCGCCAGCAGCCTCCGGGACAGCACCTACAATGAGCAGTTCTTC
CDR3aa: CASSLRDSTYNEQFF

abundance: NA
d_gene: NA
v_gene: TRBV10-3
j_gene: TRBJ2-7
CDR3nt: TGTGCCATCAGTGAGTCGACTCGACTAGCCTACGAGCAGTACTTC
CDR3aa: CAISESTRLAYEQYF

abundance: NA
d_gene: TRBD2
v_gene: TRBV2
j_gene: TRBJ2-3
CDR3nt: TGTGCCAGCAGTGAAGCGGGGGGGAGACTAGCTGAGTCGCAGTATTTT
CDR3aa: CASSEAGGRLAESQYF

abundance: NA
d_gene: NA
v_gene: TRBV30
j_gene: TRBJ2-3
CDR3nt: TGTGCCTGGAGTGTTTTGGTCGGGAGCACAGATACGCAGTATTTT
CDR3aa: CAWSVLVGSTDTQYF

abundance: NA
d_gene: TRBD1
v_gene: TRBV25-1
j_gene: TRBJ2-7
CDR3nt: TGTGCCAGCAGTGAATGGACAGGGCCGGTTCAGTACGAGCAGTACTTC
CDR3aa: CASSEWTGPVQYEQYF

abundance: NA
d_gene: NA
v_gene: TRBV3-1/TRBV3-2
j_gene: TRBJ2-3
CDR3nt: TGTGCCAGCAGCCAAGATGGACACCTCACAGATACGCAGTATTTT
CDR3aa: CASSQDGHLTDTQYF

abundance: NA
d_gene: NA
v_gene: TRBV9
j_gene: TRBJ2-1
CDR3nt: TGTGCCAGCAGCGTAACAGGGTATAATGAGCAGTTCTTC
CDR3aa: CASSVTGYNEQFF

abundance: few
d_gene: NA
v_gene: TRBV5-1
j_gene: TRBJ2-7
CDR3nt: TGCGCCAGCAGCTTGCAGGGTATCTACGAGCAGTACTTC
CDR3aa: CASSLQGIYEQYF